This T cell receptor (beta chain) appears in the sequencing data of a study of T cell responses to AZD1222 COVID-19 vaccine (dated by TCRdb to the early 2020s). Background on the whole study: AZD1222 recipients given second doses at about 4 weeks or at about 12 weeks were pooled, since spike-specific TCR depth and breadth were not found to differ between the two schedules. Enrollment into the trials was organized by age into subgroups of 18-55, 56-69 and 70-plus years, and those subgroups contained approximately 150, 30 and 60 TCR-sequenced participants, respectively. TCR sequencing covered 233 trial participants: around 210 given two doses of AZD1222 and 26 given two doses of MenACWY control vaccine.

The CDR3 regions of human TCRbeta chains were subjected to immunosequencing. From the authors' description of their analysis: Repertoire TCRs were checked for matches against a reference library of SARS-CoV-2-specific TCRs that had been generated using the MIRA antigen-specificity platform. Breadth was defined as the fraction of unique TCRs that were SARS-CoV-2-associated, and depth was defined as the fraction of total T cells that were SARS-CoV-2-associated. Using the MIRA data, each spike-specific TCR was assigned both to the spike region to which the TCR was reactive and to a CD4 or CD8 class. Log10-transformed breadth and depth values were compared by one-way ANOVA with Sidak's multiple comparisons tests. TCRdb re-hosts the immuneACCESS table, in-frame sequences only. Its copies lack some clones; in the studies checked, an unresolved V gene accounts for under half of them, and the cause for the rest is not known. For V, J and clone size, that table is used; D and trimming come from the DNA. The sample table records roughly 110,000 clones; around nine tenths of these occur just once. The ten largest clones add up to more than 10% of the sample.

What the research found in general, with its limitations: Conclusions about previously exposed vaccinees are limited because only six or seven AZD1222 recipients were SARS-CoV-2 seropositive at baseline. In the small 56-69-year group, the increase in depth fell short of significance, most likely because of low power. A significant rise in spike-specific TCR breadth and depth was observed after two AZD1222 doses relative to day 0 and relative to MenACWY recipients. Nearly half of unique spike-specific TCRs reportedly recognized epitopes outside regions mutated in the B.1.351 and B.1.1.7 variants. Most participants were white British and females outnumbered males, and the authors suggested that clonal diversity may have been underestimated. No day 14 peak-response samples were available, so repertoires were characterized only after the peak T cell response. CD4 TCRs associated with the vaccine covered the entire spike protein, and the dominant responses were in regions 160-218 and 743-854.

With regard to this clone: Its specific antigen is unknown. Per-base qualities were not stored, and no clone one base away is much larger.

The sample's time point, from its label and the paper: baseline before first vaccination. The vaccinee samples were drawn from two UK trials, COV001 and COV002, one of which was a single-blind randomized controlled phase 2/3 trial testing AZD1222 (ChAdOx1 nCoV-19) in healthy adults. For TCRbeta chain sequencing, PBMC samples from trial participants were taken at day 0 and at day 28 after the second dose. The origin of this receptor is an adult in good health. Sequenced here: peripheral blood, sampled on day 0 of AZD1222 vaccination.

The CDR3 region has the sequence CASTRLPRERYEQYF. Here is the DNA: TGTGCCAGCACCCGACTCCCGAGGGAACGGTACGAGCAGTACTTC. The rearranged chain carries TRBV28 and TRBJ2-7; the best D guess is TRBD2, with 5 bases matching. The cysteine opens and the phenylalanine closes a CDR3 of 15 amino acids. The only DNA kept is the CDR3, 45 bases in frame from the first base. At the junction V is shortened by 7 bases and J by 4 bases, with 20 bases in between. Via the germline V gene, CDR1 is MDHEN and CDR2 SYDVKM.